This paragraph reports one T cell receptor (beta chain). The target antigen is unknown. Some clones are missing from TCRdb's copy, which holds only in-frame ones; the method was immunoSEQ multiplex PCR. The table includes about 97,000 clones, around 96% detected once. No neoadjuvant therapy was given to the selected pancreatic ductal adenocarcinoma patients before their surgery. This sample is drawn from a study of T cells in pancreatic ductal adenocarcinoma. CDR1 and CDR2 from the germline V gene are SQVTM and ANQGSEA. The CDR3 loop spans 13 amino acids. The V gene lost 7 bases and the J gene lost 4 bases, with 16 bases spanning the gap. General study findings and limits: Tumors hold more CD45RO+ effector T cells, which may bias toward lower diversity. No significant tumor-blood clonality difference; means were about 0.11 and 0.072.

Sequenced input: PBMCs. The V and J genes are TRBV29-1 and TRBJ1-2, with D hard to call. This receptor was taken from a human donor with pancreatic ductal adenocarcinoma. CDR3 sequence: CSAGSGIGYGYTF. The CDR3 DNA is TGCAGCGCCGGTAGCGGTATTGGCTATGGCTACACCTTC.